The 26 T cell receptor beta chains in this list originate from one sample, sequenced in a study of T-cell reconstitution after alpha-beta-depleted transplantation in children. Unique molecular identifiers were incorporated during preparation of the TCRbeta library. TCRdb re-analysed the PCR reads in MiXCR, keeping a single row per CDR3 protein. The data hold fewer than 550,000 distinct CDR3 sequences, with over 9.5% observed a single time. The sample in question was PBMCs, mostly from graft donor cells, obtained 180 days after TCRalphabeta/CD19-depleted stem cell transplant. The receptors were gathered from a female patient aged 2 to 10 who had a stem cell transplant for aplastic anemia, so the T cells may come from the graft donor.

Only a few counts were recorded for this clonotype. The CDR3 loop is CASNQQPNTGELFF. As DNA, the CDR3 is TGCGCCAGCAACCAGCAGCCGAACACCGGGGAGCTGTTTTTT. This rearrangement joins TRBV5-1 to TRBJ2-2, with D unresolved. The CDR3 sequence is 14 residues long. The ends were cut back, 6 bases at V and 0 bases at J, with 9 bases in the middle. Germline lookup yields CDR1 SGHRS and CDR2 YFSETQ.

The chain uses TRBV27 and TRBJ1-3; tentative D call: TRBD1 (5 bases). V was clipped by 0 bases and J by 4 bases, with 22 bases between them. This CDR3 is 19 amino acids long. Looked up from germline, CDR1 is MNHEY and CDR2 is SMNVEV (reference sequence). In nucleotides, the CDR3 is TGTGCCAGCAGTTTATCCTTCACACTACTGACAGAAGAGGGAAACACCATATATTTT. Protein sequence: CASSLSFTLLTEEGNTIYF.

This clonotype turned up a few times. The V call is TRBV5-1, the J call TRBJ2-2; the match to TRBD1 covers 7 bases. This CDR3 has 17 residues. The V gene end was trimmed by 9 bases and the J gene end by 0 bases; junction bases not matched to a gene: 14. Germline CDR1 reads SGHRS; CDR2 reads YFSETQ. The CDR3: CATCLNPGTANTGELFF. DNA for the CDR3: TGCGCCACCTGCTTAAACCCCGGGACAGCGAACACCGGGGAGCTGTTTTTT.

There are a few counts of this clonotype. The V and J genes are TRBV7-9 and TRBJ2-2; 8 bases line up with TRBD1. The V segment lost 5 bases and the J segment 1 base; nucleotides outside the gene matches: 9. Germline V gene sequence: CDR1 SEHNR, CDR2 FQNEAQ (reference sequence). The CDR3 sequence is 17 residues long. The CDR3 DNA sequence: TGTGCCAGCAGCGCATACAGGGGGAGGATGAACACCGGGGAGCTGTTTTTT. The encoded protein is CASSAYRGRMNTGELFF.

The chain is built from TRBV19 and TRBJ2-3, with 7 bases matching TRBD2. The CDR3 sequence is 16 residues long. CDR1 is LNHDA and CDR2 is SQIVND in the germline V gene (reference sequence). With V trimmed by 3 bases and J by 2 bases, 8 bases remained unmatched. The CDR3 here is CASSILPAGNTDTQYF. CDR3 in DNA: TGTGCCAGTAGTATCCTTCCAGCGGGAAACACAGATACGCAGTATTTT.

The chain is built from TRBV4-3 and TRBJ2-7; D is perhaps TRBD1 or TRBD2 (6 bases each). The CDR3 is 16 residues long. Germline assignment: CDR1 LGHNA and CDR2 YSLEER. V shed 7 bases and J shed 4 bases, with 23 bases lying between them. CDR3 region: CASNRLGGGGEYEQYV. The DNA for the CDR3 is TGCGCCAGCAACCGCTTGGGGGGCGGAGGGGAATACGAGCAGTACGTC.

This clonotype was observed a handful of times. CDR3 DNA: TGCAGTGCGGCCGGAGGGATGAACACCGGGGAGCTGTTTTTT. It codes for CSAAGGMNTGELFF. The V and J genes are TRBV20-1 and TRBJ2-2; D is possibly TRBD2 (6 bases). Trimming left V 6 bases short and J 1 base short, with 12 bases between. This CDR3 has 14 amino acids. Germline assignment: CDR1 DFQATT and CDR2 SNEGSKA (reference sequence).

The chain couples TRBV4-1 to TRBJ2-3; D might be TRBD2 (5 bases). Germline CDR1 is MGHRA and CDR2 is YSYEKL. The CDR3 totals 16 residues. V lost 4 bases and J 4 bases, leaving 18 bases between the germline ends. The CDR3 protein is CASSLWSGSRPDTQYF. The CDR3 DNA reads as TGCGCCAGCAGCCTCTGGTCGGGGAGCCGTCCAGATACGCAGTATTTT.

The chain joins TRBV27 to TRBJ2-7; 8 bases are shared with TRBD1. The J segment lost 5 bases and the V segment lost 6 bases, leaving 12 bases of the junction unmatched. The CDR3 has 15 amino acids. Germline loops: CDR1 MNHEY, CDR2 SMNVEV (reference sequence). The CDR3 DNA is TGTGCCAGCAGCCGTGGGGGCAGGGGGCTCGACGAGCAGTACTTC. Its protein is CASSRGGRGLDEQYF.

The V gene is TRBV12-5, the J gene TRBJ2-1; 8 bases map to TRBD2. Germline CDR1 LGHNT, CDR2 FRNRAP. V lost 6 bases to trimming and J lost 7 bases; unmatched junction nucleotides: 2. The CDR3 runs 12 residues. The CDR3 region is CASGRLANEQFF. CDR3 DNA: TGTGCTAGTGGCAGACTAGCGAATGAGCAGTTCTTC. Looking up the rest from reference TRBV12-5 and TRBJ2-1 gives the full variable domain: DARVTQTPRHKVTEMGQEVTMRCQPILGHNTVFWYRQTMMQGLELLAYFRNRAPLDDSGMPKDRFSAEMPDATLATLKIQPSEPRDSAVYFCASGRLANEQFFGPGTRLTVL.

This chain joins TRBV7-9 and TRBJ1-5; D is ambiguous. Germline values: CDR1 SEHNR, CDR2 FQNEAQ (reference sequence). V lost 6 bases and J 9 bases, leaving 12 bases between the germline ends. The CDR3 has 12 amino acids. CDR3 DNA sequence: TGTGCCAGCAGTCCCTCTCAAGGGCCCCAGCATTTT. Translation gives CASSPSQGPQHF.

The CDR3 bases are TGTGCCAGCTCACCCCTAGCGGGAAGGGGGCAAGAGACCCAGTACTTC. Residues: CASSPLAGRGQETQYF. This chain connects TRBV18 to TRBJ2-5; 9 positions agree with TRBD2. Germline loops: CDR1 KGHSH, CDR2 LQKENI. Trimming removed 3 bases from V and 2 bases from J; junction bases left unmatched: 7. The length of the CDR3 is 16 residues.

This clonotype was counted between two and nine times. The chain couples TRBV19 to TRBJ1-2, with D possibly being TRBD1 (6 bases). This CDR3 contains 14 residues. The germline V gene encodes CDR1 LNHDA and CDR2 SQIVND (reference sequence). Trimming shortened V by 6 bases and J by 4 bases, and 15 bases separated the two germline ends. The CDR3 nucleotides read TGTGCCAGTAGCCCAACCGGGACATCCTATGGCTACACCTTC. Translating gives CASSPTGTSYGYTF.

The chain carries TRBV18 and TRBJ2-2; perhaps D is TRBD1 or TRBD2 (5 bases each). The V end was cut by 1 base, the J end by 4 bases, with 22 bases between. The CDR3 extends over 19 amino acids. Germline V CDR1 and CDR2: KGHSH, LQKENI. The DNA for the CDR3 is TGTGCCAGCTCACCACTACATTTTAGGCCCCCGAGGGGCACCGGGGAGCTGTTTTTT. It translates to CASSPLHFRPPRGTGELFF.

This clonotype was recorded at least ten times. The rearrangement joins TRBV5-6 to TRBJ2-5; D assignment may be TRBD1 or TRBD2 (5 bases each). The CDR3 extends over 16 amino acids. Trimming pared 4 bases from V and 3 bases from J, leaving 19 bases between. From germline, CDR1 is SGHDT and CDR2 YYEEEE. The CDR3 sequence: CASSLVPPGPEETQYF. The CDR3 DNA follows: TGTGCCAGCAGCCTGGTCCCCCCGGGACCAGAAGAGACCCAGTACTTC.

The chain joins TRBV7-3 to TRBJ2-7; unclear D gene. With 1 base removed from V and 2 bases from J, the gap between germline ends came to 6 bases. Germline V CDR1 and CDR2: SGHTA, FQGTGA. The CDR3 has 13 amino acids. In nucleotides, the CDR3 is TGTGCCAGCAGCTTAATGCCCACCTACGAGCAGTACTTC. Translated: CASSLMPTYEQYF.

The chain uses TRBV12-5 and TRBJ2-4; a weak D match, TRBD1 (7 bases). The length of the CDR3 is 19 residues. V was cut by 2 bases and J by 3 bases, with 23 bases left in between. Germline CDR1 and CDR2: LGHNT and FRNRAP. CDR3 nucleotides: TGTGCTAGTGGTTTGCGGGGAGGACAGGTGAAAAATTACAAAAACATTCAGTACTTC. Amino acids: CASGLRGGQVKNYKNIQYF.

This clonotype was seen a few times. The chain joins TRBV28 to TRBJ2-2, with D perhaps given as TRBD1 or TRBD2 (6 bases each). Trimming removed 7 bases from V and 4 bases from J, with 16 bases in between. The CDR3 length is 15 residues. The V gene's germline CDR1 is MDHEN and CDR2 SYDVKM. The DNA for the CDR3 is TGTGCCAGCACCATATGGGGGGCTGGCACCGGGGAGCTGTTTTTT. Encoded protein: CASTIWGAGTGELFF.

This clonotype came up a few times. The rearrangement uses TRBV25-1 and TRBJ2-1; D ambiguous. This CDR3 comprises 10 residues. V was trimmed by 8 bases and J by 8 bases, leaving 7 bases between them. The germline CDR1 and CDR2 sequences are MGHDK and SYGVNS. This chain's CDR3 is CASANDEQFF. CDR3 DNA sequence: TGTGCCAGCGCCAATGATGAGCAGTTCTTC.

This clonotype was counted a few times. The V and J genes are TRBV6-5 and TRBJ2-1; D possibly corresponds to TRBD2 (7 bases). Germline CDR1 MNHEY, CDR2 SVGAGI. V lost 0 bases and J 12 bases, leaving 21 bases between the germline ends. This CDR3 is 16 amino acids long. CDR3: CASSYSRGTAREGQFF. CDR3 sequence (DNA): TGTGCCAGCAGTTACTCGAGGGGGACGGCCAGGGAGGGGCAGTTCTTC.

This clonotype was picked up a small number of times. V usage is TRBV11-2 and J usage is TRBJ1-4; no reliable D call. The germline CDR1 and CDR2 sequences are SGHAT and FQNNGV. V lost 1 base to trimming and J lost 8 bases, with 11 bases between them. The CDR3 consists of 14 residues. The CDR3 spells CASSLVGRGEKLFF. CDR3 sequence (DNA): TGTGCCAGCAGCTTAGTCGGCAGAGGGGAAAAACTGTTTTTT.

This clonotype was detected many times. The chain uses TRBV4-2 and TRBJ2-2; no clear D gene. The CDR3 has 12 amino acids. CDR1 and CDR2 (germline): LGHNA, YNFKEQ. V dropped 0 bases and J dropped 8 bases, with 4 bases sitting between them. The CDR3 DNA follows: TGTGCCAGCAGCCAAGAAGGGGGGGAGCTGTTTTTT. Its translation: CASSQEGGELFF.

This clonotype was seen only a few times. J is TRBJ2-1 and V is TRBV3-1; D possibly corresponds to TRBD1 (6 bases). The CDR3 covers 14 residues. Germline lookup yields CDR1 LGHDT and CDR2 YNNKEL (reference sequence). Trimming cost V 6 bases and J 1 base, with 10 bases left between them. The CDR3, as DNA: TGTGCCAGCAGGACCGGACAGTCCTACAATGAGCAGTTCTTC. Translated, it gives CASRTGQSYNEQFF.

The rearrangement uses TRBV12-3 or TRBV12-4 and TRBJ2-3; D not resolved. The V end lost 3 bases, the J end lost 6 bases, and 10 bases lay between the germline ends. This CDR3 spans 13 amino acids. The CDR3 protein is CASSLSGGDTQYF. The CDR3 DNA follows: TGTGCCAGCAGTTTGAGTGGCGGCGATACGCAGTATTTT.

The chain recombines TRBV7-6 with TRBJ2-3; TRBD1 matches at 9 bases. Germline CDR1 and CDR2: SGHVS and FNYEAQ. The CDR3 extends over 16 amino acids. Unmatched junction bases numbered 5, after V lost 1 base and J lost 3 bases. The CDR3 protein is CASSLGGTGRTDTQYF. The CDR3 DNA follows: TGTGCCAGCAGCTTAGGAGGGACAGGGAGGACAGATACGCAGTATTTT.

This clonotype was seen more than once but under ten times. The rearrangement uses TRBV29-1 and TRBJ2-1; the match to TRBD1 covers 7 bases. The CDR3 loop spans 15 amino acids. Trimming took 6 bases from V and 9 from J; bases not matched to a gene: 17. Germline V lookup: CDR1 SQVTM, CDR2 ANQGSEA. DNA of the CDR3: TGCAGCGTCCTACCCTTGACAGGGCTGGGGGCTGAGCAGTTCTTC. Its translation: CSVLPLTGLGAEQFF.